This TCR beta chain emerged from a study of OX40 agonist ivuxolimab in advanced cancers. Whole-study findings and limits: Nonresponders, in some cases, also had low normalized T-cell clonal expansion. Clonal expansion was among the lowest in partial responders at 0.1-3.0 mg/kg, especially CD8+. The work left the antigen specificity of expanded peripheral T cells undetermined.

At baseline, cycle 4 day 1, and cycle 7 day 1, blood was sampled. This clone was detected only a few times. Its antigen remains unidentified. The V end was cut by 5 bases, the J end by 4 bases, with 20 bases between. The CDR3 contains 16 residues. The germline V gene encodes CDR1 SEHNR and CDR2 FQNEAQ (reference sequence). Only in-frame clones appear in the TCRdb table, and some are missing; sequencing was by immunoSEQ multiplex PCR. In the table there are tens of thousands of clones, about 87% of which are singletons. The material sequenced was CD4+ or CD8+ T cells sorted from blood, taken in a trial of the OX40 agonist ivuxolimab. The chain combines TRBV7-9 with TRBJ2-5; tentatively, D is TRBD2 (5 bases). This receptor was taken from an adult with an advanced solid tumor such as melanoma, head and neck, liver or kidney cancer. The CDR3 here is CASSGGLGVIGETQYF. CDR3 bases: TGTGCCAGCAGCGGCGGACTTGGGGTTATTGGAGAGACCCAGTACTTC.